A selection of T cell receptor beta chains follows, all from one sample in a study of blood T cells in healthy people across ages. Via MiXCR, TCRdb re-called the 5' RACE reads, giving one row per CDR3 protein. The table includes about 1.5 million distinct CDR3 sequences, about 42% detected once. The material sequenced was blood. The receptors stem from a woman aged 18 to 35 in good health. Both conserved end residues are part of each CDR3. D genes are given only for firm matches. Rows give clone size only sometimes, using once, few, many, or a class for an expanded clone.

J: TRBJ1-1
V: TRBV20-1
D: NA
size: few
CDR3: CSARSVAGSNTEAFF
DNA: TGCAGTGCTAGGAGTGTGGCAGGGTCGAACACTGAAGCTTTCTTT

J: TRBJ1-4
V: TRBV7-9
D: NA
size: NA
CDR3: CASSPQAAGENEKLFF
DNA: TGTGCCAGCAGCCCACAGGCGGCAGGGGAAAATGAAAAACTGTTTTTT

J: TRBJ1-2
V: TRBV30
D: NA
size: NA
CDR3: CAWGSGSNYGYTF
DNA: TGTGCCTGGGGATCGGGCAGTAACTATGGCTACACCTTC

J: TRBJ2-1
V: TRBV27
D: NA
size: few
CDR3: CASSLMVGAEQFF
DNA: TGTGCCAGCAGTTTAATGGTGGGGGCTGAGCAGTTCTTC

J: TRBJ2-2
V: TRBV6-6
D: NA
size: NA
CDR3: CAGAGTSNTGELFF
DNA: TGTGCGGGTGCCGGGACATCGAACACCGGGGAGCTGTTTTTT

J: TRBJ2-7
V: TRBV19
D: NA
size: NA
CDR3: CASSSSMVSYEQYF
DNA: TGTGCCAGTAGTTCCTCGATGGTCTCCTACGAGCAGTACTTC

J: TRBJ2-3
V: TRBV4-2
D: TRBD2
size: once
CDR3: CASSLAAGGHPDTQYF
DNA: TGTGCCAGCAGCCTCGCGGCGGGGGGGCATCCAGATACGCAGTATTTT

J: TRBJ1-6
V: TRBV7-2
D: TRBD1
size: NA
CDR3: CASSERQGNSPLHF
DNA: TGTGCCAGCAGCGAAAGACAGGGGAATTCACCCCTCCACTTT

J: TRBJ2-7
V: TRBV11-2
D: TRBD2
size: few
CDR3: CASSLVGTTTYEQYF
DNA: TGTGCCAGCAGCTTAGTAGGGACTACAACGTACGAGCAGTACTTC

J: TRBJ1-5
V: TRBV12-3/TRBV12-4
D: NA
size: NA
CDR3: CASSVYRVSNQPQHF
DNA: TGTGCCAGCAGTGTCTACAGGGTTAGCAATCAGCCCCAGCATTTT

J: TRBJ1-5
V: TRBV25-1
D: NA
size: NA
CDR3: CASSHSYSNQPQHF
DNA: TGTGCCAGCAGTCACAGCTATAGCAATCAGCCCCAGCATTTT

J: TRBJ1-5
V: TRBV24-1
D: NA
size: NA
CDR3: CATSGTHNQPQHF
DNA: TGTGCCACCAGTGGGACACATAATCAGCCCCAGCATTTT

J: TRBJ2-1
V: TRBV4-3
D: NA
size: few
CDR3: CASSQDRREDRQFF
DNA: TGCGCCAGCAGCCAAGATAGGAGAGAGGATAGGCAGTTCTTC

J: TRBJ1-2
V: TRBV2
D: TRBD1
size: NA
CDR3: CASSDLGQGIHGYTF
DNA: TGTGCCAGCAGTGACTTGGGACAGGGGATCCATGGCTACACCTTC

J: TRBJ2-6
V: TRBV4-1
D: NA
size: few
CDR3: CASSQGRDSRRSGANVLTF
DNA: TGCGCCAGCAGCCAAGGGAGAGACAGCAGGCGCTCTGGGGCCAACGTCCTGACTTTC

J: TRBJ1-2
V: TRBV6-6
D: NA
size: many
CDR3: CASSFDSVNGYTF
DNA: TGTGCCAGCAGCTTCGACAGCGTGAATGGCTACACCTTC

J: TRBJ2-5
V: TRBV7-9
D: TRBD2
size: NA
CDR3: CASIPGLAGGKETQYF
DNA: TGTGCCAGCATCCCTGGATTGGCGGGAGGGAAAGAGACCCAGTACTTC

J: TRBJ1-1
V: TRBV12-3/TRBV12-4
D: TRBD1
size: NA
CDR3: CASSGGQYTEAFF
DNA: TGTGCCAGCAGCGGGGGACAGTATACTGAAGCTTTCTTT

J: TRBJ2-1
V: TRBV6-2/TRBV6-3
D: NA
size: NA
CDR3: CASSYTDGYNEQFF
DNA: TGTGCCAGCAGTTACACAGACGGGTACAATGAGCAGTTCTTC

J: TRBJ1-4
V: TRBV4-1
D: NA
size: NA
CDR3: CASSQGGRGAPNEKLFF
DNA: TGCGCCAGCAGCCAAGGGGGACGAGGGGCCCCTAATGAAAAACTGTTTTTT

J: TRBJ2-7
V: TRBV6-5
D: NA
size: NA
CDR3: CASSSDMYRSYEQYF
DNA: TGTGCCAGCAGTTCCGACATGTATCGCTCCTACGAGCAGTACTTC